The 22 T cell receptor beta chains below all came from one sample that was sequenced in a study of shared clonotypes between healthy human individuals. CD45RO-negative cells were positively selected for CCR7, leaving out terminally differentiated effector memory CD45RA+ cells. The protocol was immunoSEQ multiplex PCR, while the TCRdb copy is restricted to in-frame clones and leaves out a portion. The sample holds nearly 2 million clones, less than 95% seen once. The sample consisted of naive CD8+ T cells sorted from blood. These TCRs come from a man between 18 and 29 years old in good health.

The chain joins TRBV4-1 to TRBJ2-5; weak D call: TRBD1 (6 bases). CDR3 length: 15 amino acids. V was cut by 0 bases and J by 4 bases, with 12 bases left in between. CDR1 is MGHRA and CDR2 is YSYEKL in the germline V gene. CDR3 loop: CASSQDRVGGETQYF. CDR3 sequence (DNA): TGCGCCAGCAGCCAAGATAGGGTAGGGGGAGAGACCCAGTACTTC.

The J gene is TRBJ2-1, the V gene TRBV7-9; 11 positions agree with TRBD2. This CDR3 contains 15 residues. The germline gives CDR1 SEHNR, CDR2 FQNEAQ (reference sequence). V dropped 5 bases and J dropped 8; count of bases not matched to a gene: 8. The CDR3 nucleotides are TGTGCCAGCAGCACAGGGACTAGCGGTCTCGATGAGCAGTTCTTC. Residues: CASSTGTSGLDEQFF. The variable domain in full, completed from reference TRBV7-9 and TRBJ2-1, reads DTGVSQNPRHKITKRGQNVTFRCDPISEHNRLYWYRQTLGQGPEFLTYFQNEAQLEKSRLLSDRFSAERPKGSFSTLEIQRTEQGDSAMYLCASSTGTSGLDEQFFGPGTRLTVL.

The chain is built from TRBV30 and TRBJ2-1; D perhaps matches TRBD2 (5 bases). V lost 2 bases to trimming and J lost 7 bases, with 12 bases between them. The CDR3 consists of 13 residues. Per germline, CDR1 GTSNPN and CDR2 SVGIG (reference sequence). CDR3 loop: CAWSILAQNEQFF. Written as DNA, the CDR3 is TGTGCCTGGAGTATCCTAGCTCAAAATGAGCAGTTCTTC.

The chain is built from TRBV6-4 and TRBJ2-1; D is unresolved. Germline lookup yields CDR1 MRHNA and CDR2 SNTAGT. V dropped 4 bases and J dropped 5 bases, with 12 bases sitting between them. The CDR3 totals 14 residues. The CDR3 region has the DNA TGTGCCAGCAGTGTTACGGCTCGTGACAATGAGCAGTTCTTC. Translating it yields CASSVTARDNEQFF.

The chain carries TRBV4-3 and TRBJ2-2; 9 bases are a match to TRBD1. Trimming at V came to 2 bases and at J to 3 bases, leaving 7 bases not matched to a gene. Germline V gene data show CDR1 as LGHNA and CDR2 as YSLEER. The CDR3 has 17 amino acids. The CDR3 loop is CASSQSRDREDTGELFF. The CDR3 DNA reads as TGCGCCAGCAGCCAATCCCGGGACAGGGAAGACACCGGGGAGCTGTTTTTT.

The chain is built from TRBV11-2 and TRBJ2-1, with D perhaps TRBD2 (6 bases). Germline-derived CDR1 and CDR2 are SGHAT and FQNNGV. This CDR3 has 16 amino acids. The V end lost 5 bases, the J end lost 5 bases, and 19 bases lay between the germline ends. CDR3 sequence (DNA): TGTGCCAGCAGCCCTCATTTTGATTTAGCGGACAATGAGCAGTTCTTC. As protein: CASSPHFDLADNEQFF.

V and J are TRBV4-3 and TRBJ1-2; TRBD1 is a possible D gene (6 bases). CDR3 length equals 19 residues. Germline CDR1 is LGHNA and CDR2 is YSLEER. V was clipped by 0 bases and J by 1 base, with 21 bases between them. The CDR3 sequence: CASSQDGINREGGNYGYTF. In nucleotides, the CDR3 is TGCGCCAGCAGCCAAGATGGAATAAACAGGGAGGGAGGTAACTATGGCTACACCTTC.

The chain carries TRBV10-1 and TRBJ1-5, with 10 bases lining up with TRBD1. The CDR3 is made up of 14 amino acids. Germline-derived CDR1 and CDR2 are WNHNN and SYGVQD (reference sequence). Germline trimming cut 9 bases from V and 3 bases from J; bases unmatched to any gene: 5. The CDR3, as DNA: TGCGCCAGTAGACAGGGGGCCCACAATCAGCCCCAGCATTTT. Translating gives CASRQGAHNQPQHF.

Note on this clone: The sample has other DNA sequences that encode this CDR3 too. V and J are TRBV6-1 and TRBJ2-2; D possibly uses TRBD1 or TRBD2 (5 bases each). CDR1 is MNHNS and CDR2 is SASEGT in the germline V gene. This CDR3 has 13 residues. The V end was cut by 1 base, the J end by 5 bases, with 5 bases between. Here the CDR3 reads CASSEGGTGELFF. The CDR3 bases are TGTGCCAGCAGTGAAGGGGGGACCGGGGAGCTGTTTTTT.

This chain uses TRBV28 with TRBJ2-1; no reliable D call. V gave up 3 bases and J gave up 9 bases, with 15 bases separating them. The germline gives CDR1 MDHEN, CDR2 SYDVKM. The CDR3 is 14 amino acids. Here the CDR3 reads CASSFGSVDGEQFF. CDR3 bases: TGTGCCAGCAGTTTCGGGTCCGTCGACGGTGAGCAGTTCTTC.

The chain joins TRBV6-5 to TRBJ2-7; D might be TRBD1 or TRBD2, each matching 5 bases. The germline V gene encodes CDR1 MNHEY and CDR2 SVGAGI. The CDR3 totals 15 residues. Trimming removed 6 bases from V and 3 bases from J, with 18 bases in between. The CDR3 reads CASSYGTHESYEQYF. The CDR3 bases are TGTGCCAGCAGCTACGGGACCCATGAGAGCTACGAGCAGTACTTC.

V and J are TRBV30 and TRBJ1-3; the match to TRBD1 covers 8 bases. Trimming cost V 5 bases and J 0 bases; bases outside gene matches: 3. This CDR3 comprises 14 residues. Germline V lookup: CDR1 GTSNPN, CDR2 SVGIG (reference sequence). CDR3 in amino acids: CAWGGTGSGNTIYF. The CDR3 nucleotides read TGTGCCTGGGGGGGGACAGGCTCTGGAAACACCATATATTTT.

This clone was counted once. This rearrangement joins TRBV5-4 to TRBJ1-1, with a possible D match to TRBD1 (6 bases). The CDR3 sequence is 12 residues long. Germline CDR1 SGHNT, CDR2 YYREEE (reference sequence). The V end lost 5 bases, the J end lost 8 bases, and 13 bases lay between the germline ends. This chain's CDR3 is CASSSDRWEAFF. In DNA, the CDR3 is TGTGCCAGCAGTTCCGACAGGTGGGAAGCTTTCTTT.

This sequence joins TRBV6-5 and TRBJ1-5, with D maybe TRBD1 (6 bases). The CDR3 covers 13 residues. Looked up from germline, CDR1 is MNHEY and CDR2 is SVGAGI. The V and J ends lost 5 bases and 7 bases respectively, with 12 bases between them. CDR3 region: CASSPGQFQPQHF. DNA for the CDR3: TGTGCCAGCAGTCCTGGACAGTTCCAGCCCCAGCATTTT.

This chain joins TRBV11-3 and TRBJ2-1, with 11 bases fitting TRBD2. This CDR3 comprises 20 residues. Germline V gives CDR1 SGHNT, CDR2 YENEEA. The J segment lost 7 bases and the V segment lost 4 bases, leaving 21 bases of the junction unmatched. The CDR3 spells CASSSPTSGVDDHYFNEQFF. The CDR3 nucleotides are TGTGCCAGCAGCTCCCCGACTAGCGGGGTTGACGATCATTATTTTAATGAGCAGTTCTTC.

This sequence joins TRBV25-1 and TRBJ1-2, with a tentative D call TRBD1 (5 bases). Between the trimmed V and J ends, which lost 2 bases and 5 bases, there was a span of 12 bases. Germline V CDR1 and CDR2: MGHDK, SYGVNS. This CDR3 region has 14 residues. The DNA of the CDR3 is TGTGCCAGCAGTGAACTCCTAGGGGCTTATGGCTACACCTTC. It codes for CASSELLGAYGYTF.

The chain has TRBV6-5 and TRBJ2-7, with a possible D match to TRBD1 (6 bases). The CDR3 totals 14 residues. V was shortened by 7 bases and J by 0 bases, with 13 bases between the two germline ends. CDR1 and CDR2 from the germline V gene are MNHEY and SVGAGI. CDR3 coding DNA: TGTGCCAGCATTAATACAGGGAGCTCCTACGAGCAGTACTTC. This translates into CASINTGSSYEQYF.

The chain has TRBV9 and TRBJ1-5; D might be TRBD1 (5 bases). Germline V gene data show CDR1 as SGDLS and CDR2 as YYNGEE. The CDR3 loop spans 13 amino acids. The V and J ends lost 4 bases and 6 bases respectively, with 11 bases between them. The CDR3: CASSLGGVQPQHF. The DNA for the CDR3 is TGTGCCAGCAGCCTTGGGGGGGTTCAGCCCCAGCATTTT.

The chain has TRBV9 and TRBJ2-2, with D perhaps matching TRBD2 (6 bases). The germline V and J ends were trimmed by 6 bases and 5 bases, with 8 bases remaining between them. Germline V gives CDR1 SGDLS, CDR2 YYNGEE. The CDR3 extends over 12 amino acids. The CDR3 here is CASTEGTGELFF. The CDR3 nucleotides read TGTGCCAGCACGGAGGGTACCGGGGAGCTGTTTTTT.

The chain employs TRBV19 and TRBJ2-3; TRBD2 aligns across 16 bases. The V gene's germline CDR1 is LNHDA and CDR2 SQIVND (reference sequence). Trimming took 4 bases from V and 2 from J; bases not matched to a gene: 9. The CDR3 is 19 residues long. CDR3 in DNA: TGTGCCAGTAGTAGATTTGAGGGACTAGCGGGGGGGCCCACAGATACGCAGTATTTT. Translated: CASSRFEGLAGGPTDTQYF.

This sequence joins TRBV13 and TRBJ2-3; maybe TRBD2 (5 bases). The CDR3 is made up of 14 amino acids. The germline V gene has CDR1 PRHDT and CDR2 FYEKMQ (reference sequence). The ends were cut back, 0 bases at V and 5 bases at J, with 9 bases in the middle. The CDR3: CASSLGLAGDTQYF. In DNA, the CDR3 is TGTGCCAGCAGCTTAGGTCTAGCCGGAGATACGCAGTATTTT.

The genes are TRBV14 and TRBJ2-5; D unclear. The CDR3 is made up of 13 amino acids. CDR1 SGHDN and CDR2 FVKESK come from the germline V gene. Deletions cut 4 bases from V and 5 bases from J, with 11 bases between. The CDR3 protein is CASSRELGETQYF. CDR3 sequence (DNA): TGTGCCAGCAGCCGTGAATTGGGGGAGACCCAGTACTTC.